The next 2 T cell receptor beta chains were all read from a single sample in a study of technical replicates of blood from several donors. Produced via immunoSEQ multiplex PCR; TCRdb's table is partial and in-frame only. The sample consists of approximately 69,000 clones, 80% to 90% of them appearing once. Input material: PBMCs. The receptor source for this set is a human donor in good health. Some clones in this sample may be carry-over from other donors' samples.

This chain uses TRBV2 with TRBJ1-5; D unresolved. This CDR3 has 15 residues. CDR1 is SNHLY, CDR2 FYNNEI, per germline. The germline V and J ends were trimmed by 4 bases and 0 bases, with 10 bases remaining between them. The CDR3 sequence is CASSGRGYSNQPQHF. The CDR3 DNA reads TGTGCCAGCAGTGGAAGAGGGTATAGCAATCAGCCCCAGCATTTT.

In nucleotides, the CDR3 is TGTGCCAGCAGCTTGCGACAGGGGAGCCAGCCCCAGCATTTT. Protein sequence: CASSLRQGSQPQHF. The chain joins TRBV5-6 to TRBJ1-5, with TRBD1 identical over 8 bases. Looked up from germline, CDR1 is SGHDT and CDR2 is YYEEEE. The CDR3 runs to 14 residues. V was clipped by 1 base and J by 7 bases; unmatched bases: 4.